This TCR beta chain was sequenced in a study of sequential checkpoint blockade in melanoma. Overall study: Arm A got nivolumab then ipilimumab; arm B the reverse, 1:1. After both sequences, patients received maintenance nivolumab.

V was pared by 1 base and J by 1 base, with 0 bases of the junction left unmatched. Germline V gene data show CDR1 as LNHDA and CDR2 as SQIVND (reference sequence). The CDR3 has 15 amino acids. Treatment of the sample: randomized to nivolumab then ipilimumab (arm A) or the reverse (arm B). None of the patients previously received DNA-damaging chemotherapy. Sorted cells were live CD3+CD8+, lacking CD19 and CD56, from PBMCs. Assay used: immunoSEQ multiplex PCR; TCRdb lists only in-frame clones, some missing. The table includes several thousand clones, about three fifths detected once. The source material was CD8+ T cells sorted from blood (inferred from file names), sampled from a patient given nivolumab and ipilimumab in sequence. This rearrangement joins TRBV19 to TRBJ1-5, with 8 positions matching TRBD1. The clonotype comes from a human donor with melanoma. CDR3 nucleotide sequence: TGTGCCAGTAGTATAGGGACAGGGAGCAATCAGCCCCAGCATTTT. Its protein is CASSIGTGSNQPQHF.